A selection of T cell receptor beta chains follows, all from one sample in a study of blood T cells in healthy people across ages. Using its own MiXCR run on the 5' RACE reads, TCRdb lists one record per CDR3 protein. The table includes 1.5 million to 2 million distinct CDR3 sequences, roughly two fifths detected once. The sample was blood. Receptors were obtained from a human donor in good health. The CDR3 runs from the conserved cysteine through the conserved F or W. The D gene is left open where the match is weak. Clone size is not always given. Where it is, it says once, few, many or a class for expanded clones.

CDR3 DNA,CDR3 protein,D gene,J gene,clone size,V gene
TGTGCCAGCAGCTTGGCCGGGACGAGCAATCAGCCCCAGCATTTT,CASSLAGTSNQPQHF,-,TRBJ1-5,few,TRBV7-9
TGTGCCAGCAGCCAAGATACAGTTACTAGCGGGGTACCCGGGACCCAGTACTTC,CASSQDTVTSGVPGTQYF,TRBD2,TRBJ2-5,-,TRBV4-2
TGTGCCAGCAGTTACGACGGGGGGTATTCTAGGAATGAGCAGTTCTTC,CASSYDGGYSRNEQFF,TRBD2,TRBJ2-1,few,TRBV6-2/TRBV6-3
TGTGCCAGCAGTACAGACCCGTACAATGAGCAGTTCTTC,CASSTDPYNEQFF,-,TRBJ2-1,-,TRBV6-5
TGTGCCAGCAGAGAAGACAGGACTAATGAAAAACTGTTTTTT,CASREDRTNEKLFF,-,TRBJ1-4,-,TRBV2
TGCGCCAGCAGCACCCAGGGGGGCCACGGAGAGGAGACCCAGTACTTC,CASSTQGGHGEETQYF,-,TRBJ2-5,-,TRBV5-1
TGTGCCAGCAGTCAGCACGCCATGAACACTGAAGCTTTCTTT,CASSQHAMNTEAFF,-,TRBJ1-1,-,TRBV27
TGCGCCAGCAGCTTTCGAGACCCCGTCCAGGATCCCCTCCACTTT,CASSFRDPVQDPLHF,-,TRBJ1-6,-,TRBV5-1
TGTGCCAGCAGTTCCCTAGCGGGGGGTTACCAAGAGACCCAGTACTTC,CASSSLAGGYQETQYF,TRBD2,TRBJ2-5,few,TRBV27
TGCGCCAGCAGCTCAGGGACTATTTCCTCTATTCAGGAGACCCAGTACTTC,CASSSGTISSIQETQYF,TRBD2,TRBJ2-5,few,TRBV5-1
TGTGCCACCGGGGGCAGCCCCTCCTACAATGAGCAGTTCTTC,CATGGSPSYNEQFF,-,TRBJ2-1,few,TRBV15